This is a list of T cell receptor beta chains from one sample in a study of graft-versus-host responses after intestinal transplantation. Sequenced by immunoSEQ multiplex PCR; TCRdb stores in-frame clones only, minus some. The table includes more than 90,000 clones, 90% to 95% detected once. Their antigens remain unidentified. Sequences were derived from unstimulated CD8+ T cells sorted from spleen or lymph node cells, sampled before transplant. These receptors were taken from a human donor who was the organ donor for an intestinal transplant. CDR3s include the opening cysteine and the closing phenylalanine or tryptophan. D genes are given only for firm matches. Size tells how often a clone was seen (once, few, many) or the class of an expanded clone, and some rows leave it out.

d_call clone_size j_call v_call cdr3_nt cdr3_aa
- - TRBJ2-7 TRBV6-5 TGTGCCAGCGGCAGGGCCCTCTCCTACGAGCAGTACTTC CASGRALSYEQYF
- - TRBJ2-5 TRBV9 TGTGCCAGCAGCGTAGAAGGGGGATTGGAGACCCAGTACTTC CASSVEGGLETQYF
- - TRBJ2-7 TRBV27 TGTGCCAGCAGTTTTGGTCCCAGCTCCTACGAGCAGTACTTC CASSFGPSSYEQYF
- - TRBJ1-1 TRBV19 TGTGCCAGTAGTATTGGGTCCTATAACACTGAAGCTTTCTTT CASSIGSYNTEAFF
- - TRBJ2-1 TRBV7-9 TGTGCCAGCAGTCCGGGGCGAACCAATGAGCAGTTCTTC CASSPGRTNEQFF
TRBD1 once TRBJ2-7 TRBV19 TGTGCCAGTAGTATAGGGGACAGCTACGAGCAGTACTTC CASSIGDSYEQYF
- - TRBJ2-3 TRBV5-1 TGCGCCAGCAAAACAGTTTTTAGCACAGATACGCAGTATTTT CASKTVFSTDTQYF
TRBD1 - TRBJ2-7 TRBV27 TGTGCCAGCAGTCGGGACAGTTCCTACGAGCAGTACTTC CASSRDSSYEQYF
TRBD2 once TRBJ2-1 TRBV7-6 TGTGCCAGCAGCTTCTCCGCGGGAGGGTCTCGGGAGCAGTTCTTC CASSFSAGGSREQFF
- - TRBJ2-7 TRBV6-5 TGTGCCAGCAGCCCCTTGCCGAGCTCCTACGAGCAGTACTTC CASSPLPSSYEQYF
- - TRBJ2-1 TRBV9 TGTGCCAGCAGCGTAGCCACCGGGAGTGGTCATGAGCAGTTCTTC CASSVATGSGHEQFF
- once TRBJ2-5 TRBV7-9 TGTGCCAGCAGCACCCGAACTTACTTCTTCCAAGAGACCCAGTACTTC CASSTRTYFFQETQYF
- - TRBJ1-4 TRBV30 TGTGCCTGGAATTTGGTTGCTAATGAAAAACTGTTTTTT CAWNLVANEKLFF
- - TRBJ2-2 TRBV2 TGTGCCAGCATACCCATTCGGCTGAACACCGGGGAGCTGTTTTTT CASIPIRLNTGELFF
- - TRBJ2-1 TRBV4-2 TGTGCCAGCAGCCAAGTTACGAATGGTAGGAATGAGCAGTTCTTC CASSQVTNGRNEQFF
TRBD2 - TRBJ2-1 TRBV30 TGTGCCTGGAGACTAGCGGGCAATGAGCAGTTCTTC CAWRLAGNEQFF
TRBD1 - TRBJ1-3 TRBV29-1 TGCAGCGTGCCTGACAGGGATTCCGGAAACACCATATATTTT CSVPDRDSGNTIYF
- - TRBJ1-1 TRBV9 TGTGCCAGCAGCTCCCCACCGGGGGGTAGTCTCGAAGCTTTCTTT CASSSPPGGSLEAFF
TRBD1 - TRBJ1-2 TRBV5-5 TGTGCCAGCAGCGTGGACAGGAGTCATGGCTACACCTTC CASSVDRSHGYTF
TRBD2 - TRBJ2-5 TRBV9 TGTGCCAGCAGCGCTGGCTCTAGCGGGAGGGCCCAAGAGACCCAGTACTTC CASSAGSSGRAQETQYF
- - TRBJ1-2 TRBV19 TGTGCCAGTAGTATTGTAGGGGGTTCGGATGGCTACACCTTC CASSIVGGSDGYTF
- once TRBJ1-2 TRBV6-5 TGTGCCAGCAGTTACACCGGACGAGGCTATGGCTACACCTTC CASSYTGRGYGYTF
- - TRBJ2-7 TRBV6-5 TGTGCCAGCAGCCCTACATCGAGCTCCTACGAGCAGTACTTC CASSPTSSSYEQYF
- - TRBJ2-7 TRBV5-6 TGTGCCAGCAGCTTGGATGGGATATACGAGCAGTACTTC CASSLDGIYEQYF
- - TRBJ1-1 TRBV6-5 TGTGCCAGCAGAGAGGGGACCGGTTGGGACACTGAAGCTTTCTTT CASREGTGWDTEAFF
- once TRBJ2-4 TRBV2 TGTGCCAGCAGTGAACGGAGCAGGGTGGAGGGAAACATTCAGTACTTC CASSERSRVEGNIQYF
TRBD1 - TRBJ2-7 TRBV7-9 TGTGCCAGCAGCTTAGAAAGGACAGGGGGTGAGCAGTACTTC CASSLERTGGEQYF
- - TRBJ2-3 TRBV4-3 TGCGCCAGCAGCCAAGATTCGACAGATACGCAGTATTTT CASSQDSTDTQYF
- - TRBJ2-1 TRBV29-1 TGCAGCGTTGGTGCTGGTAATGAGCAGTTCTTC CSVGAGNEQFF
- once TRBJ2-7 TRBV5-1 TGCGCCAGCAGCTTGGACGGCGACTACGAGCAGTACTTC CASSLDGDYEQYF
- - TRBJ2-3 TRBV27 TGTGCCAGCAGTTTAATGGTATCTAGCACAGATACGCAGTATTTT CASSLMVSSTDTQYF
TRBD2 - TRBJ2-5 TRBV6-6 TGTGCCAGCAGTTGGACTAGCGGGAGTAAAGAGACCCAGTACTTC CASSWTSGSKETQYF
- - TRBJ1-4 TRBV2 TGTGCCAGCAGGGGACCTCATAATGAAAAACTGTTTTTT CASRGPHNEKLFF
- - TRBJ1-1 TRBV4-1 TGCGCCAGCGGTAGAATCAGGGGAGGCACTGAAGCTTTCTTT CASGRIRGGTEAFF
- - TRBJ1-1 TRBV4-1 TGCGCCAGCAGCCAAGATCTTACGGGCTGGAACACTGAAGCTTTCTTT CASSQDLTGWNTEAFF
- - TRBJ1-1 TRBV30 TGTGCCTGGGCCGGTCAGAGGAACACTGAAGCTTTCTTT CAWAGQRNTEAFF
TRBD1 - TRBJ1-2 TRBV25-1 TGTGCCAGCAGTGAATATGGGGACAGCTATGGCTACACCTTC CASSEYGDSYGYTF
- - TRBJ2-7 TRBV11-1 TGTGCCAGCAGCTTAGACGGTTGGGGCCGAGAGCAGTACTTC CASSLDGWGREQYF
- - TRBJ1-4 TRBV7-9 TGTGCCAGCAGCTTAGTTACGGGAGGGGAACTGTTTTTT CASSLVTGGELFF
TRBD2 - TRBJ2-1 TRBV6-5 TGTGCCAGCAGTTACTCGGATTCCGGGACTATGCAGTTCTTC CASSYSDSGTMQFF
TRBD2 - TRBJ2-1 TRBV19 TGTGCCAGTAAGGTGGGAGGGCGGTACAATGAGCAGTTCTTC CASKVGGRYNEQFF
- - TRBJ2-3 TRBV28 TGTGCCAGCAGTTTTAGGCTTATCACAGATACGCAGTATTTT CASSFRLITDTQYF
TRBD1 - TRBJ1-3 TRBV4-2 TGTGCCAGCAGCCAAGATCCGGGACAGGGGGGCTCTGGAAACACCATATATTTT CASSQDPGQGGSGNTIYF
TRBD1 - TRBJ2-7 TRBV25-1 TGTGCCAGCAGTGGGTGGGGACAGGGAGTCTACGAGCAGTACTTC CASSGWGQGVYEQYF
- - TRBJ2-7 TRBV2 TGTGCCAGCAGTAGGGGTCGGAGCTCCTACGAGCAGTACTTC CASSRGRSSYEQYF
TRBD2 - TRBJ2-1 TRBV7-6 TGTGCCAGCAGCTTAGCGGGCAGGGAGGGAAGTAATGAGCAGTTCTTC CASSLAGREGSNEQFF
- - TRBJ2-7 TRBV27 TGTGCCAGCACCCACGAGCAGTACTTC CASTHEQYF
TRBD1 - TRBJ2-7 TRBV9 TGTGCCAGCAGCGTCTCCGGGACAGGGGACTACGAGCAGTACTTC CASSVSGTGDYEQYF
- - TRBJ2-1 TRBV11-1 TGTGCCAGCAGCCACTATGGGAATGAGCAGTTCTTC CASSHYGNEQFF
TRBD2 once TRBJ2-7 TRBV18 TGTGCCAGCTCACCCAGCGGGAGGGCCTACGAGCAGTACTTC CASSPSGRAYEQYF
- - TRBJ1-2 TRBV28 TGTGCCAGCAGCCCCCCCCTACCGACTCTATCAAACTATGGCTACACCTTC CASSPPLPTLSNYGYTF
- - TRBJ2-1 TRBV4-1 TGCGCCAGCAGCCAAGAAGTGGGAAGCGCCTACAATGAGCAGTTCTTC CASSQEVGSAYNEQFF
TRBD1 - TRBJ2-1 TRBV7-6 TGTGCCAGCAGCTTAACAGGGGATGAGCAGTTCTTC CASSLTGDEQFF
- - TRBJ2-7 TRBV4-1 TGCGCCAGCAGCCATCGTGACAACTACGAGCAGTACTTC CASSHRDNYEQYF
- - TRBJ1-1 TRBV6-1 TGTGCCAGCAGTGAAGCTTGGGAGTTGCGCAAAACTGAAGCTTTCTTT CASSEAWELRKTEAFF